This T cell receptor beta chain was sequenced during a study of cytomegalovirus exposure and HLA in healthy donors. Turning to the study itself: From donors who were HLA-typed, an early data release held 65 million to 85 million unique TCRs. Study-wide findings and caveats: An analysis was carried out later, and it reportedly showed fewer N-insertions in an Asian-associated ancestry cluster than the approximately 610-donor mean. Across HLA loci, a later analysis found differing TCR association rates, with DRB1 most and HLA-C fewest.

As concerns this clone: What it binds is not known.

The PCR employed 60 Vbeta primers together with 13 Jbeta primers. How the authors handled the data: A later analysis counted tens of millions of unique TCR beta chains, about 11 million shared. Produced via immunoSEQ multiplex PCR; TCRdb's table is partial and in-frame only. V, J and clone size were drawn from that table, and D and trimming were deduced from the DNA. The table lists about 210,000 clones, about 80% of them singletons, with about 1.7% in the top ten. Sequenced material: PBMCs. This TCR came from a male donor in good health and CMV-seronegative.

CDR3 amino acids: CASRPEAGGEGNTEAFF. The CDR3 region has the DNA TGTGCAAGTCGCCCCGAGGCAGGGGGCGAAGGGAACACTGAAGCTTTCTTT. The V gene is TRBV12-2, the J gene TRBJ1-1; TRBD1, the D gene given by the table, was not confirmed from the DNA. TRBV12-2 is a recognized pseudogene. The CDR3 totals 17 residues.